Presented here are 6 T cell receptor beta chains from one specimen sequenced in a study of blood T cell repertoires in COVID-19. Profiled with immunoSEQ multiplex PCR; TCRdb holds only in-frame clones, not every one. This sample has more than 150,000 clones, with roughly nine tenths found just once. The sample was peripheral blood. The source of these receptors is a woman in her seventies with acute or convalescent COVID-19.

The chain uses TRBV5-8 and TRBJ2-1; the D gene is possibly TRBD2 (6 bases). CDR3 size: 14 residues. Germline-derived CDR1 and CDR2 are SGHTS and YDEGEE. V lost 6 bases and J lost 7, with 17 bases in between. CDR3 region: CASTGWGVGNEQFF. The CDR3 nucleotides read TGTGCCAGCACGGGATGGGGGGTGGGAAATGAGCAGTTCTTC.

The rearrangement links TRBV11-1 to TRBJ1-1; 11 bases match TRBD1. The CDR3 totals 15 residues. J lost 3 bases, V lost 5 bases, and 5 bases had no gene match. Germline CDR1 is SGHAT and CDR2 is FQDESV (reference sequence). The CDR3 DNA reads as TGTGCCAGCAGCCAATGGGACAGGGGGGACACTGAAGCTTTCTTT. As protein: CASSQWDRGDTEAFF.

The CDR3 reads CASRDRDGSEQYF. CDR3 sequence (DNA): TGCGCCAGCAGGGACAGGGATGGGTCCGAGCAGTACTTC. The V call is TRBV5-1, the J call TRBJ2-7, with 8 bases lining up with TRBD1. The trim removed 5 bases at V and 6 bases at J, leaving 7 bases unmatched. The CDR3 is 13 residues long. The V gene's germline CDR1 is SGHRS and CDR2 YFSETQ.

The rearrangement uses TRBV18 and TRBJ1-6; 9 bases line up with TRBD1. The CDR3 extends over 15 amino acids. The germline V gene encodes CDR1 KGHSH and CDR2 LQKENI. With V trimmed by 6 bases and J by 11 bases, 11 bases remained unmatched. CDR3 sequence: CASSPRTGDKAPLHF. DNA for the CDR3: TGTGCCAGCTCTCCAAGGACAGGGGACAAAGCACCCCTCCACTTT. Looking up the rest from reference TRBV18 and TRBJ1-6 gives the full variable domain: NAGVMQNPRHLVRRRGQEARLRCSPMKGHSHVYWYRQLPEEGLKFMVYLQKENIIDESGMPKERFSAEFPKEGPSILRIQQVVRGDSAAYFCASSPRTGDKAPLHFGNGTRLTVT.

V and J are TRBV28 and TRBJ2-5, with 8 bases that match TRBD1. CDR1 and CDR2 from the germline V gene are MDHEN and SYDVKM. After removal of 2 bases from V and 2 bases from J, the junction contained 4 bases not matched to a gene. The CDR3 covers 15 residues. The CDR3 sequence is CASSLRTGWQETQYF. The CDR3 region has the DNA TGTGCCAGCAGTTTAAGGACAGGGTGGCAAGAGACCCAGTACTTC.

V is TRBV11-2 and J is TRBJ1-4, with D perhaps matching TRBD1 (6 bases). Germline V lookup: CDR1 SGHAT, CDR2 FQNNGV. CDR3 length: 15 amino acids. Trimming removed 6 bases from V and 4 bases from J, with 15 bases in between. CDR3 sequence reads: CASRPWGLGNEKLFF. In DNA form, the CDR3 reads TGTGCCAGCAGACCCTGGGGGCTTGGTAATGAAAAACTGTTTTTT.